This entry lists 2 T cell receptor beta chains sequenced from one sample in a study of radiation and T cells in renal cell carcinoma. This sample's time point: blood 4 weeks post-SBRT, at nephrectomy. The sample's treatment: 15 Gy SBRT to primary tumor, nephrectomy 4 weeks later. The assay was immunoSEQ multiplex PCR, and TCRdb's table has in-frame clones only and misses some. This table holds over 85,000 clones, over 80% found once. The specimen was blood, collected from a patient whose treatment included radiotherapy and nephrectomy. All receptors derive from a man aged 50 to 59 with renal cell carcinoma.

The J gene is TRBJ2-1, the V gene TRBV28, with TRBD1 identical over 9 bases. The V and J ends lost 2 bases and 6 bases, in that order; junction bases with no gene match: 8. Germline loops: CDR1 MDHEN, CDR2 SYDVKM. This CDR3 has 16 residues. CDR3 loop: CASSLPGTGLPNEQFF. The CDR3 DNA is TGTGCCAGCAGTTTACCCGGGACAGGGCTTCCCAATGAGCAGTTCTTC.

The CDR3 loop reads CASYNIGWYGYTF. The CDR3 coding sequence is TGTGCCAGCTATAATATTGGTTGGTATGGCTACACCTTC. The V gene is TRBV28, the J gene TRBJ1-2; D gene unclear. Trimming took 8 bases from V and 5 from J, leaving 15 bases between them. Germline-derived CDR1 and CDR2 are MDHEN and SYDVKM. The CDR3 spans 13 residues.